This paragraph covers one T cell receptor beta chain sequence. The record originates from a study of control samples from healthy donors and cancer patients. The trim removed 1 base at V and 2 bases at J, leaving 3 bases unmatched. The CDR3 is made up of 15 amino acids. Looked up from germline, CDR1 is SGHAT and CDR2 is FQNNGV. The assay was immunoSEQ multiplex PCR, and TCRdb's table has in-frame clones only and misses some. The sample shows about 120,000 clones, about 87% of them seen only once. The specimen was blood. The V gene is TRBV11-2, the J gene TRBJ2-3; 7 bases match TRBD2. This clonotype was obtained from a man aged 40-49 years in good health. CDR3 nucleotides: TGTGCCAGCAGCTTAGGGGGGGGATTCACAGATACGCAGTATTTT. As protein: CASSLGGGFTDTQYF.